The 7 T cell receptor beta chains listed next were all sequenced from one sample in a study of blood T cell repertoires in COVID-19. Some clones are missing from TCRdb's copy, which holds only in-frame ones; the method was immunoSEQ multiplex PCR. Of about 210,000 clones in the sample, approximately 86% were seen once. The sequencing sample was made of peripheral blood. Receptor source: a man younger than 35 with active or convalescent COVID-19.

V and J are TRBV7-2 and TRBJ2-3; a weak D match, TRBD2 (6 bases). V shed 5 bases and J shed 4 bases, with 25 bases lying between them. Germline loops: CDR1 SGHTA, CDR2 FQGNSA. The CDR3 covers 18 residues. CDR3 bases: TGTGCCAGCAGCGCCTCTTTACGACCATCTTGGGGGGCAGATACGCAGTATTTT. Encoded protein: CASSASLRPSWGADTQYF.

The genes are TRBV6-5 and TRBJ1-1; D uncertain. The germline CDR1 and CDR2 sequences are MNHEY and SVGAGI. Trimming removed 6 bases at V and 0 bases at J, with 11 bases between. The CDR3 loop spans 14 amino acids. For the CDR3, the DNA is TGTGCCAGCAGCGAGGGCTTGGTGAACACTGAAGCTTTCTTT. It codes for CASSEGLVNTEAFF.

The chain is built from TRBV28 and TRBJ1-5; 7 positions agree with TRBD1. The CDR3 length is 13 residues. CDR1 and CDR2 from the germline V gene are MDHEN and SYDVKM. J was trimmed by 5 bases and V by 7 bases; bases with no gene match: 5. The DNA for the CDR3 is TGTGCCAGCACAGGGGGGAGGTATCAGCCCCAGCATTTT. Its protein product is CASTGGRYQPQHF.

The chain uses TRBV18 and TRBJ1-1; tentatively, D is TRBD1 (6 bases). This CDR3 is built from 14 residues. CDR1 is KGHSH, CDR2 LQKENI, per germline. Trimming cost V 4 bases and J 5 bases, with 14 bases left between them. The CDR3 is CASSRFPGETEAFF. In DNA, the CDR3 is TGTGCCAGCTCACGTTTTCCAGGGGAGACTGAAGCTTTCTTT.

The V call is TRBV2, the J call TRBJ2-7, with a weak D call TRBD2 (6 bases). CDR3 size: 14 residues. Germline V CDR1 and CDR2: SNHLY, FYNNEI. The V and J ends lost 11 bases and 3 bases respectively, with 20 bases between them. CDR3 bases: TGTGCCGGTAAGAAAGAGGAGGGTCTCTACGAGCAGTACTTC. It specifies CAGKKEEGLYEQYF.

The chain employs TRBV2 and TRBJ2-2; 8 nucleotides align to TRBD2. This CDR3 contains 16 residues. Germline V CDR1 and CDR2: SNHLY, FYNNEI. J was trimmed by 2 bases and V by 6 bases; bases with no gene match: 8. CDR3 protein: CASRGTSGFNTGELFF. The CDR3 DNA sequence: TGTGCCAGCAGGGGAACTAGCGGATTTAACACCGGGGAGCTGTTTTTT.

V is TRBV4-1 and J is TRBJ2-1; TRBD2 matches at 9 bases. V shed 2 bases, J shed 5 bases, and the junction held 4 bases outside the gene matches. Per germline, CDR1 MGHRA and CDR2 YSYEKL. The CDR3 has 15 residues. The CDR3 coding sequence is TGCGCCAGCAGCCAACTAGCGGGGACAAACAATGAGCAGTTCTTC. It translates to CASSQLAGTNNEQFF.